This TCR beta chain appears in the sequencing data of a study of CXCR3-negative and CXCR3-positive naive CD8 T cells. Study-level points and caveats: CXCR3-positive naive cells had TRB CDR3s that were more hydrophobic than CXCR3-negative naive cells had.

Per the germline V gene, CDR1 is DFQATT and CDR2 is SNEGSKA (reference sequence). This CDR3 has 14 residues. 5' RACE that incorporated UMI labels was used to prepare the TRB cDNA libraries. Each CDR3 protein gets one entry in TCRdb, which reprocessed the 5' RACE reads and gives no DNA. The table counts 100,000 or so distinct CDR3 sequences; approximately 0.38% lies in the top ten. As concerns this clonotype: Its specificity is unknown.

The TCR comes from a human donor in good health. Some clones in this sample may be carry-over from other donors' samples. This chain joins TRBV20-1 and TRBJ2-3. The sequenced sample consisted of naive CXCR3+ CD8+ T cells from blood. Subset defined: CD45RO-CCR7+CD27+CD95- naive CD8+ T cells expressing CXCR3 (TNR3+). The CDR3 here is CSARVLLSTDTQYF.